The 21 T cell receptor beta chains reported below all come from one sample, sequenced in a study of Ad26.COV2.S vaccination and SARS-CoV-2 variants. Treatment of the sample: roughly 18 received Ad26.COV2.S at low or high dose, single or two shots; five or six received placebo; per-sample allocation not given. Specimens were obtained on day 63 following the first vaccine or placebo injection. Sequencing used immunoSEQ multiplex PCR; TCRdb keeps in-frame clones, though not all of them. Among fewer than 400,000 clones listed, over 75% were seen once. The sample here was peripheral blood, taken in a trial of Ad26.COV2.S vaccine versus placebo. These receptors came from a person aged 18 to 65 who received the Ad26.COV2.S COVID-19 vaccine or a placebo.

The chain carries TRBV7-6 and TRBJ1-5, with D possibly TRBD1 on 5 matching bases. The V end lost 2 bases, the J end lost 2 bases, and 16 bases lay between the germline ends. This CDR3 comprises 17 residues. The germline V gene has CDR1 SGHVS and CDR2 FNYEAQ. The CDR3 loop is CASSLRSGDGGNQPQHF. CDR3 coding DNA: TGTGCCAGCAGCTTAAGGTCGGGGGACGGGGGCAATCAGCCCCAGCATTTT. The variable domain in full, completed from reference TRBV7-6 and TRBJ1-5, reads GAGVSQSPRYKVTKRGQDVALRCDPISGHVSLYWYRQALGQGPEFLTYFNYEAQQDKSGLPNDRFSAERPEGSISTLTIQRTEQRDSAMYRCASSLRSGDGGNQPQHFGDGTRLSIL.

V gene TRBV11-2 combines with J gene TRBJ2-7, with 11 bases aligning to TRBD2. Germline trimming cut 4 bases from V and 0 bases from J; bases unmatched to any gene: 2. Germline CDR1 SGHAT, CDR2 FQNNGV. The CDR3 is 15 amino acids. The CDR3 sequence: CASSSGLAVSYEQYF. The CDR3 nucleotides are TGTGCCAGCAGCTCGGGACTAGCGGTCTCCTACGAGCAGTACTTC.

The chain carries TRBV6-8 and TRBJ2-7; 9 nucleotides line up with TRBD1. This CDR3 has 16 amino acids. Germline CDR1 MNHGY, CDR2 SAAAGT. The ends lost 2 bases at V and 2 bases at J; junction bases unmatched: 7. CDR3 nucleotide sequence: TGTGCCAGCAGTTACCCAAGGGACAGGGTTACCTACGAGCAGTACTTC. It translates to CASSYPRDRVTYEQYF.

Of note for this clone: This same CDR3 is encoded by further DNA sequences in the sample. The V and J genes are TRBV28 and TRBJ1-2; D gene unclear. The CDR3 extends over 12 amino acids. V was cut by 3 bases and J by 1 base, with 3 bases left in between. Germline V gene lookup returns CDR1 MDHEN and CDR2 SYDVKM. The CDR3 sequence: CASSFLNYGYTF. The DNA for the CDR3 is TGTGCCAGCAGTTTCCTTAACTATGGCTACACCTTC.

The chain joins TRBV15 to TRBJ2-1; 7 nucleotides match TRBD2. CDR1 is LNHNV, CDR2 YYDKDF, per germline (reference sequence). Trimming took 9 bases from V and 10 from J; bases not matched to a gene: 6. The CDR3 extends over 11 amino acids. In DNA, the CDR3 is TGTGCCACGGGAGGGGAGAGCGAGCAGTTCTTC. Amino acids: CATGGESEQFF.

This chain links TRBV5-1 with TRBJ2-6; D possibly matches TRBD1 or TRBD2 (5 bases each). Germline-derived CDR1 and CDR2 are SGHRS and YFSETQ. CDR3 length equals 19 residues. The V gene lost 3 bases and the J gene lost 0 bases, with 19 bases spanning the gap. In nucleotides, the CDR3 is TGCGCCAGCAGCTCGGTTCGTGGGGACCGAAGCTCTGGGGCCAACGTCCTGACTTTC. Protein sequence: CASSSVRGDRSSGANVLTF.

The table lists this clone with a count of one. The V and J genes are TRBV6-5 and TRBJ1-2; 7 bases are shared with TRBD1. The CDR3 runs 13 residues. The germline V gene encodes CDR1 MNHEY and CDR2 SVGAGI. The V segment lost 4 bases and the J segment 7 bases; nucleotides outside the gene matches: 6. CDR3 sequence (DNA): TGTGCCAGCAGTTTCTCGGGACAGATTGGCTACACCTTC. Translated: CASSFSGQIGYTF.

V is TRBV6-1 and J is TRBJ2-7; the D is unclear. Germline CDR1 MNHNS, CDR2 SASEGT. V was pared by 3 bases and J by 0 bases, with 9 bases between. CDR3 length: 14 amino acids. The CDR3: CASSDGGSSYEQYF. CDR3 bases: TGTGCCAGCAGTGACGGCGGCAGCTCCTACGAGCAGTACTTC.

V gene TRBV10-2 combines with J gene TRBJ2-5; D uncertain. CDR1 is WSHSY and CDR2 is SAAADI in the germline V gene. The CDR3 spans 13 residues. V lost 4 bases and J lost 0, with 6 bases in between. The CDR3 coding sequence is TGCGCCAGCAGTGTGATAGACCAAGAGACCCAGTACTTC. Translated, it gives CASSVIDQETQYF.

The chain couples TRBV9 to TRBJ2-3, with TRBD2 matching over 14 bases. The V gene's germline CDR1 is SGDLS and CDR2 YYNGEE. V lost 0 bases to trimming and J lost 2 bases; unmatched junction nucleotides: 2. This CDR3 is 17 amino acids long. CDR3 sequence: CASSVGLAGGYTDTQYF. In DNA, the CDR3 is TGTGCCAGCAGCGTAGGACTAGCGGGAGGGTACACAGATACGCAGTATTTT.

CDR3 DNA sequence: TGTGCCACCAGTGATTCCGGGCCAGAGCAGTACTTC. Protein sequence: CATSDSGPEQYF. The chain links TRBV24-1 to TRBJ2-7; D ambiguous. The CDR3 spans 12 residues. Trimming took 2 bases from V and 7 from J, leaving 8 bases between them. The germline V gene has CDR1 KGHDR and CDR2 SFDVKD.

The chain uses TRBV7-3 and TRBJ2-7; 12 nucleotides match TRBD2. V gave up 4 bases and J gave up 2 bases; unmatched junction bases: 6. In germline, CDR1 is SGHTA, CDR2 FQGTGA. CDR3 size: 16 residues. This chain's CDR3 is CASSSPRLAGAYEQYF. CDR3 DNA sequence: TGTGCCAGCAGCTCACCGCGACTAGCGGGGGCCTACGAGCAGTACTTC.

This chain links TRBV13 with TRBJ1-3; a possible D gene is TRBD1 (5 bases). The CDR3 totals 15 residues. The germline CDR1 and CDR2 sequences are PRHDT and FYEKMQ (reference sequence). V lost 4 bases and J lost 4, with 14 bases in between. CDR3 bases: TGTGCCAGCAGCTCCTGGGACCGCTCGGGAAACACCATATATTTT. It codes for CASSSWDRSGNTIYF.

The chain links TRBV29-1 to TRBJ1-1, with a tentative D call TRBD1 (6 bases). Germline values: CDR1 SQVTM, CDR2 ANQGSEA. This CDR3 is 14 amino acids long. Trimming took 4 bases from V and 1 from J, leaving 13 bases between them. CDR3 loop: CSVVGGASNTEAFF. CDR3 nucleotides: TGCAGCGTTGTCGGGGGGGCCTCGAACACTGAAGCTTTCTTT.

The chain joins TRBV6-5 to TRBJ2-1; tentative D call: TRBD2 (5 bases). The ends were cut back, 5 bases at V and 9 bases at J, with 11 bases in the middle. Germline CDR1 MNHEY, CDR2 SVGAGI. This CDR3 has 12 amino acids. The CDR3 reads CASSTPGSEQFF. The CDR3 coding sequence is TGTGCCAGCAGTACCCCGGGGAGTGAGCAGTTCTTC.

In DNA form, the CDR3 reads TGTGCCAGCTGTCGGGATTCTGGGGCCAACGTCCTGACTTTC. Its protein is CASCRDSGANVLTF. The rearrangement joins TRBV2 to TRBJ2-6; a weak D match, TRBD2 (5 bases). CDR1 is SNHLY, CDR2 FYNNEI, per germline. This CDR3 contains 14 residues. V lost 8 bases and J 1 base, leaving 9 bases between the germline ends.

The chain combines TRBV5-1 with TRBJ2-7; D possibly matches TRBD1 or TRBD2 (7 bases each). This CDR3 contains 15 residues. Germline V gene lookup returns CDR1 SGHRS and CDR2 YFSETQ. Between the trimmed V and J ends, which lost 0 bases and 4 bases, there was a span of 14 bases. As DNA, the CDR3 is TGCGCCAGCAGCTTGGGGGGAGGGGGCGGGTACGAGCAGTACTTC. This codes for CASSLGGGGGYEQYF.

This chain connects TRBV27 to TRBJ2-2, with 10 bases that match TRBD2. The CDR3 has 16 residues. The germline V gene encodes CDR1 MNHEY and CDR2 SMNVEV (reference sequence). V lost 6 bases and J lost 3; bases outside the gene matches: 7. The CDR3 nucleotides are TGTGCCAGCAGCCTACTAGCGGGACTAGACACCGGGGAGCTGTTTTTT. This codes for CASSLLAGLDTGELFF.

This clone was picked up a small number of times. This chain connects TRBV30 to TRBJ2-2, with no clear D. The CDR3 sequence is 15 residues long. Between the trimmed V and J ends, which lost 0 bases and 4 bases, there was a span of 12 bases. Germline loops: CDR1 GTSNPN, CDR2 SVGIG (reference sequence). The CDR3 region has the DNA TGTGCCTGGAGTGTAGCAAACGGACCCACCGGGGAGCTGTTTTTT. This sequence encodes CAWSVANGPTGELFF. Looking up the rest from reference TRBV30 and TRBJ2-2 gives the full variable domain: SQTIHQWPATLVQPVGSPLSLECTVEGTSNPNLYWYRQAAGRGLQLLFYSVGIGQISSEVPQNLSASRPQDRQFILSSKKLLLSDSGFYLCAWSVANGPTGELFFGEGSRLTVL.

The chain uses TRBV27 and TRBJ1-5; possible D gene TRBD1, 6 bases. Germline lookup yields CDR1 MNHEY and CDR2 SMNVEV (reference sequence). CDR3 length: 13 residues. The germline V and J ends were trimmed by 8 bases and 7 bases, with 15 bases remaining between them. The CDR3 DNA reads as TGTGCCAGCGGCCCGACAGGTAAACAGCCCCAGCATTTT. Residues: CASGPTGKQPQHF.

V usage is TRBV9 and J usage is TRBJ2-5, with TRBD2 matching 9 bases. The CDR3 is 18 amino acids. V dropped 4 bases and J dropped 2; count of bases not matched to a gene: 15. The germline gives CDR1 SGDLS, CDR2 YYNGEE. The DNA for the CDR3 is TGTGCCAGCAGCCCCCGGTGGGGGTTAGCGGGAGAACAAGAGACCCAGTACTTC. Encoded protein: CASSPRWGLAGEQETQYF.